This T cell receptor (beta chain) was sequenced during a study of T cell responses to AZD1222 COVID-19 vaccine. Germline lookup yields CDR1 SGDLS and CDR2 YYNGEE. The CDR3 covers 15 residues. V gave up 0 bases and J gave up 3 bases, with 9 bases separating them. TCRdb's copy holds only in-frame clones and misses some; the assay was immunoSEQ multiplex PCR. The table includes roughly 140,000 clones, about 90% detected once. Study-level findings and limits: Donors in the cohort were predominantly white British and more often female, and clonal diversity was possibly underestimated. Baseline seropositivity occurred in only a handful of AZD1222 recipients.

In its sample, this clone was seen once. Its specificity is unknown. The receptor's source is an adult in good health. The input for sequencing was peripheral blood, taken on day 0 of AZD1222 vaccination. This rearrangement joins TRBV9 to TRBJ1-4, with D perhaps TRBD1 (5 bases). CDR3 sequence (DNA): TGTGCCAGCAGCGTAGGAGGGGTACCTAATGAAAAACTGTTTTTT. Translating gives CASSVGGVPNEKLFF.